These 7 T cell receptor beta chains were sequenced from one sample in a study of T cell clones after liver transplantation. Some clones are missing from TCRdb's copy, which holds only in-frame ones; the method was immunoSEQ multiplex PCR. The data contain tens of thousands of clones, about 83% of them singletons. The starting material was CD8+ T cells from blood, obtained roughly 56 months after liver transplant. Every receptor here comes from a human patient who received a liver transplant. Some of the T cells might come from the graft donor.

The chain employs TRBV6-1 and TRBJ2-6; D ambiguous. V was cut by 10 bases and J by 4 bases, with 8 bases left in between. Per the germline V gene, CDR1 is MNHNS and CDR2 is SASEGT. The CDR3 is 12 residues long. CDR3 residues: CATMIGANVLTF. The CDR3 nucleotides are TGTGCCACCATGATAGGGGCCAACGTCCTGACTTTC.

The rearrangement uses TRBV18 and TRBJ1-6; D uncertain. The length of the CDR3 is 16 residues. CDR1 is KGHSH and CDR2 is LQKENI in the germline V gene. V was pared by 3 bases and J by 7 bases, with 16 bases between. The CDR3 loop is CASSPTWTARNSPLHF. CDR3 bases: TGTGCCAGCTCACCCACCTGGACGGCGAGGAATTCACCCCTCCACTTT. The whole variable domain, remainder taken from reference TRBV18 and TRBJ1-6, is NAGVMQNPRHLVRRRGQEARLRCSPMKGHSHVYWYRQLPEEGLKFMVYLQKENIIDESGMPKERFSAEFPKEGPSILRIQQVVRGDSAAYFCASSPTWTARNSPLHFGNGTRLTVT.

As DNA, the CDR3 is TGTGCCAGTAGTATTGCGGCTAGCGGGGCCTACGAGCAGTACTTC. This sequence encodes CASSIAASGAYEQYF. The chain carries TRBV19 and TRBJ2-7; 9 bases map to TRBD2. Germline V CDR1 and CDR2: LNHDA, SQIVND (reference sequence). CDR3 size: 15 residues. Trimming at V came to 3 bases and at J to 2 bases, leaving 5 bases not matched to a gene.

The gene calls are TRBV29-1 and TRBJ2-2, with D hard to call. V was shortened by 4 bases and J by 4 bases, with 13 bases between the two germline ends. This CDR3 region has 14 residues. Germline V gene data show CDR1 as SQVTM and CDR2 as ANQGSEA. CDR3 coding DNA: TGCAGCGTTGGTAAGGGTTATGGCACCGGGGAGCTGTTTTTT. Protein sequence: CSVGKGYGTGELFF.

The V call is TRBV7-9, the J call TRBJ2-7; perhaps TRBD1 as D (5 bases). V shed 1 base and J shed 0 bases, with 13 bases lying between them. This CDR3 has 16 amino acids. The germline V gene has CDR1 SEHNR and CDR2 FQNEAQ (reference sequence). As DNA, the CDR3 is TGTGCCAGCAGCTTAGGCTTCTACAGGAGCTCCTACGAGCAGTACTTC. As protein: CASSLGFYRSSYEQYF.

The chain employs TRBV18 and TRBJ2-7, with 9 bases identical to TRBD1. Germline V gives CDR1 KGHSH, CDR2 LQKENI. The CDR3 length is 14 residues. The ends lost 6 bases at V and 4 bases at J; junction bases unmatched: 7. CDR3 sequence (DNA): TGTGCCAGCTCTCCGGACAGGGGAGGGTACGAGCAGTACTTC. This encodes CASSPDRGGYEQYF.

This clone showed up just once. The chain combines TRBV10-3 with TRBJ2-1; 9 positions agree with TRBD1. The J segment lost 4 bases and the V segment lost 4 bases, leaving 5 bases of the junction unmatched. The CDR3 is made up of 15 amino acids. CDR1 and CDR2 from the germline V gene are ENHRY and SYGVKD. The CDR3 sequence is CAISGGDRDYNEQFF. The CDR3 bases are TGTGCCATCAGTGGGGGGGACAGGGATTACAATGAGCAGTTCTTC.